This entry is about one TCR beta chain. The target antigen is unknown. A read error is possible here, since a much larger clone lies one base away. Researchers took RNA transcripts and amplified the TCR beta CDR3 regions from them. The HTBI primer set served for first-round RT-PCR of the TCR CDR3. TCRdb processed the multiplex PCR reads anew with MiXCR; each CDR3 protein has one entry. The table records 550,000 to 800,000 distinct CDR3 sequences, 17% of them present only once. The record originates from a study of T cells in Graves' hyperthyroidism and ophthalmopathy. Study-level results: Researchers found most expanded thyroid clonotypes above 0.001 in blood as well.

The CDR3 has 11 amino acids. Germline CDR1 reads MNHEY; CDR2 reads SMNVEV (reference sequence). Trimming stripped 5 bases from V and 5 bases from J, with 4 bases between. This receptor was obtained from a man between 50 and 59 years old with Graves' hyperthyroidism. The sequenced sample consisted of blood. The V and J genes are TRBV27 and TRBJ1-5; the D is unclear. In nucleotides, the CDR3 is TGTGCCAGCAGTCCCCATCAGCCCCAGCATTTT. It is translated as CASSPHQPQHF.